This T cell receptor beta chain was retrieved from a study of cytomegalovirus exposure and HLA in healthy donors. A remark on this clone: Its specificity is not known.

Findings of the study overall: In a later analysis, TCR beta V- and J-gene trimming was associated with a missense DCLRE1C variant. Investigators reported approximately 170 TCR beta chains as tied to cytomegalovirus.

The primer mix had 60 Vbeta and 13 Jbeta primers. The repertoire was sequenced with immunoSEQ multiplex PCR; TCRdb's copy has only in-frame clones and lacks some. Of over 150,000 clones listed, 70% to 80% are singletons. This TCR was recovered from a male donor in good health and CMV-seronegative. Sequencing used PBMCs.

CDR3 DNA sequence: TGTGCCAGCAGTGAAAGTACTAGGCGAAACATTCAGTACTTC. Residues: CASSESTRRNIQYF. The chain combines TRBV25-1 with TRBJ2-4; the D gene is possibly TRBD2 (5 bases). Germline V lookup: CDR1 MGHDK, CDR2 SYGVNS. Trimming removed 2 bases from V and 6 bases from J, with 11 bases in between. This CDR3 spans 14 amino acids.